This T cell receptor (beta chain) came from a study of blood T cell repertoires in COVID-19. Across the whole study: From T cells, B-cell-depleted T cells, or PBMCs came the material, which was cDNA or gDNA.

This table comes from immunoSEQ multiplex PCR, and its TCRdb copy is limited to in-frame clones, with some not included. The data contain 210,000 or so clones, roughly 90% of them singletons. The CDR3 runs 13 residues. CDR1 and CDR2 (germline): ENHRY, SYGVKD. The V and J ends lost 6 bases and 6 bases respectively, with 14 bases between them. This TCR came from a woman in her 40s who had recovered from COVID-19. This chain joins TRBV10-3 and TRBJ1-1; weak D call: TRBD1 (5 bases). Sequenced: peripheral blood. DNA of the CDR3: TGTGCCATCAGGGCCACGGGGGACCCTGAAGCTTTCTTT. This codes for CAIRATGDPEAFF.